These 14 T cell receptor beta chains share one sample of origin, sequenced in a study of T cells in Graves' hyperthyroidism and ophthalmopathy. TCR beta CDR3 region amplification was performed from RNA transcripts. The HTBI primer set served for first-round RT-PCR of the TCR CDR3. From the multiplex PCR reads, TCRdb called clonotypes with MiXCR, one entry per CDR3 protein. The sample lists fewer than 600,000 distinct CDR3 sequences, about 15% occurring once. Sequencing was carried out using blood. Receptors originate from a woman in her 40s with Graves' hyperthyroidism.

Regarding this clonotype: This may be a read error: a much more frequent sequence differs by one nucleotide. The J gene is TRBJ2-1, the V gene TRBV30; 7 bases are a match to TRBD1. Germline CDR1 reads GTSNPN; CDR2 reads SVGIG (reference sequence). This CDR3 is built from 13 residues. The V segment lost 1 base and the J segment 6 bases; nucleotides outside the gene matches: 3. The CDR3 is CAWSAQGSNEQFF. Here the CDR3 DNA reads TGTGCCTGGAGTGCACAGGGGAGCAATGAGCAGTTCTTC.

The table lists this clonotype with a few counts. This chain joins TRBV6-1 and TRBJ2-3; D remains unclear. Germline lookup yields CDR1 MNHNS and CDR2 SASEGT. This CDR3 has 14 amino acids. V was shortened by 2 bases and J by 0 bases, with 6 bases between the two germline ends. This CDR3 is CASSELFSTDTQYF. For the CDR3, the DNA is TGTGCCAGCAGTGAACTCTTCAGCACAGATACGCAGTATTTT.

This clonotype showed up just a few times. This chain links TRBV7-6 with TRBJ2-7, with 7 bases lining up with TRBD1. CDR3 length: 15 residues. Germline CDR1 is SGHVS and CDR2 is FNYEAQ. V shed 0 bases and J 5 bases; nucleotides not matched to a gene: 7. The CDR3 region is CASSLAPTGKDEQYF. CDR3 sequence (DNA): TGTGCCAGCAGCTTAGCGCCGACAGGGAAGGACGAGCAGTACTTC.

This clonotype was recorded many times. This sequence joins TRBV7-3 and TRBJ2-3, with 15 positions matching TRBD2. CDR1 and CDR2 (germline): SGHTA, FQGTGA. With V trimmed by 4 bases and J by 4 bases, 12 bases remained unmatched. The CDR3 runs 19 residues. In nucleotides, the CDR3 is TGTGCCAGCAGCTCAAGCCCGGGACTAGCGGGAGGACGGGCAGATACGCAGTATTTT. It encodes CASSSSPGLAGGRADTQYF.

This clonotype was observed at least ten times. The V call is TRBV20-1, the J call TRBJ2-1; D possibly matches TRBD1 or TRBD2 (5 bases each). The CDR3 sequence is 15 residues long. Germline assignment: CDR1 DFQATT and CDR2 SNEGSKA (reference sequence). V was shortened by 1 base and J by 11 bases, with 21 bases between the two germline ends. This CDR3 reads CSARAPANGGNQQFF. CDR3 in DNA: TGCAGTGCTAGAGCCCCAGCTAATGGGGGAAATCAGCAGTTCTTC.

This clonotype appeared many times. V gene TRBV6-1 combines with J gene TRBJ1-2, with TRBD1 identical over 7 bases. The V and J ends lost 6 bases and 1 base, in that order; junction bases with no gene match: 8. CDR3 length: 15 amino acids. CDR1 MNHNS and CDR2 SASEGT come from the germline V gene. Here the CDR3 DNA reads TGTGCCAGCAGAGAGGGACAGCCCCGTAACTATGGCTACACCTTC. Translated: CASREGQPRNYGYTF.

This clonotype was seen repeatedly, ten times or more. This chain links TRBV3-1 with TRBJ2-7, with 9 bases matching TRBD2. CDR1 LGHDT and CDR2 YNNKEL come from the germline V gene (reference sequence). The CDR3 covers 16 residues. The V and J ends lost 0 bases and 2 bases, in that order; junction bases with no gene match: 5. The CDR3 spells CASSQDQLAGTYEQYF. The CDR3 DNA reads as TGTGCCAGCAGCCAAGATCAGCTAGCGGGAACCTACGAGCAGTACTTC.

V gene TRBV5-1 combines with J gene TRBJ2-1; 8 bases align to TRBD1. Germline CDR1 is SGHRS and CDR2 is YFSETQ. The CDR3 spans 17 residues. Trimming cost V 4 bases and J 2 bases; bases outside gene matches: 11. The CDR3 reads CASSGSLTGAPYNEQFF. The CDR3 DNA follows: TGCGCCAGCAGCGGAAGCCTGACAGGGGCCCCCTACAATGAGCAGTTCTTC.

This clonotype was counted only a few times. The chain couples TRBV9 to TRBJ2-2; TRBD2 aligns across 12 bases. Germline lookup yields CDR1 SGDLS and CDR2 YYNGEE. The CDR3 contains 19 residues. Unmatched junction bases numbered 10, after V lost 2 bases and J lost 2 bases. As DNA, the CDR3 is TGTGCCAGCAGCGTCGGTCTAGCGGGAGGGAGTGGCAACACCGGGGAGCTGTTTTTT. Translating it yields CASSVGLAGGSGNTGELFF.

The chain joins TRBV5-4 to TRBJ2-1; 9 bases are shared with TRBD2. The germline V gene has CDR1 SGHNT and CDR2 YYREEE (reference sequence). With 4 bases clipped from V and 8 bases from J, the junction kept 7 bases outside the gene matches. CDR3 length equals 14 residues. The CDR3 region has the DNA TGTGCCAGCAGCGAGGGAGCGGGAGGTGATGAGCAGTTCTTC. Translated, it gives CASSEGAGGDEQFF. The complete variable domain, with remaining parts taken from reference TRBV5-4 and TRBJ2-1, reads ETGVTQSPTHLIKTRGQQVTLRCSSQSGHNTVSWYQQALGQGPQFIFQYYREEENGRGNFPPRFSGLQFPNYSSELNVNALELDDSALYLCASSEGAGGDEQFFGPGTRLTVL.

This clonotype was observed many times. The chain uses TRBV5-1 and TRBJ1-2; 10 bases fit TRBD1. J was trimmed by 4 bases and V by 4 bases; bases with no gene match: 4. Per germline, CDR1 SGHRS and CDR2 YFSETQ. The CDR3 totals 14 residues. CDR3 in DNA: TGCGCCAGCAGCAAGGGACAGGGGACCTATGGCTACACCTTC. It translates to CASSKGQGTYGYTF.

This clonotype came up a few times. The rearrangement joins TRBV30 to TRBJ1-4; possibly TRBD1 for D (5 bases). Trimming cost V 2 bases and J 13 bases, with 11 bases left between them. There are 11 residues in the CDR3. Germline V lookup: CDR1 GTSNPN, CDR2 SVGIG (reference sequence). CDR3 in amino acids: CAWSRQGGLFF. CDR3 sequence (DNA): TGTGCCTGGAGTCGCCAGGGAGGACTGTTTTTT.

The chain combines TRBV29-1 with TRBJ2-6, with TRBD1 identical over 7 bases. The V and J ends lost 7 bases and 0 bases, in that order; junction bases with no gene match: 6. Germline V gene lookup returns CDR1 SQVTM and CDR2 ANQGSEA. The CDR3 has 15 residues. The CDR3 region is CSAQGDSSGANVLTF. CDR3 coding DNA: TGCAGCGCCCAGGGGGACAGCTCTGGGGCCAACGTCCTGACTTTC. Supplemented by reference TRBV29-1 and TRBJ2-6, the full variable domain reads SAVISQKPSRDICQRGTSLTIQCQVDSQVTMMFWYRQQPGQSLTLIATANQGSEATYESGFVIDKFPISRPNLTFSTLTVSNMSPEDSSIYLCSAQGDSSGANVLTFGAGSRLTVL.

This clonotype was picked up a small number of times. This sequence joins TRBV29-1 and TRBJ1-2; D is ambiguous. This CDR3 is built from 11 residues. Trimming took off 4 bases at V and 3 bases at J, with 6 bases between the two ends. The germline V gene encodes CDR1 SQVTM and CDR2 ANQGSEA. CDR3 protein: CSVVQYYGYTF. CDR3 coding DNA: TGCAGCGTTGTGCAGTACTATGGCTACACCTTC.